The sequence of this TCR beta chain was determined in a study of blood T cells in healthy people across ages (dated by TCRdb to the mid-2010s). A note on the overall study: In model experiments, roughly one uniquely barcoded TCR beta cDNA molecule per two T cells was captured by template switching. To track age-related changes in TCR beta repertoire diversity, the study relied on deep sequencing normalized with unique cDNA molecular identifiers. Donors were grouped into four age groups: young (average approximately 16 years), middle-aged (about 40), aged (around 60) and long-lived (roughly 80). Two additional independent replicas of 1 million unique cDNA reads from the same blood draw were analyzed for two donors (one aged 18 to 30 and one aged 80 or older).

Study-wide findings and limitations: A strong correlation was found between observed TCR beta diversity and the percentage of naive T cells measured by flow cytometry. Estimates of total diversity based on one million sequenced T cells were considered lower bounds and underestimates. Because profiling used bulk unsorted PBMCs, naive and antigen-experienced compartments could not be compared conclusively. Because donor CMV infection status was unknown, age-related changes in expanded clonotypes were potentially confounded. Compared with the aged group, the long-lived group had more naive CD4+ T cells, fewer expanded clones and increased TCR diversity, a pattern suggesting age selection. As age increased, observed TCR beta diversity per million T cells dropped in a roughly linear way, and a significant reduction was already evident by age about 40.

This clonotype was seen only a few times. What antigen it recognizes has not been identified. No much larger clonotype is one base removed from it; base qualities were not supplied. Including cysteine and phenylalanine, the CDR3 has 15 amino acids. Just the 45-base CDR3 DNA is kept, in frame starting at base 1. Trimming at the junction amounts to 3 bases on V and 8 bases on J, and the germline ends lie 17 bases apart. The donors were 40 or so Caucasian individuals from Russia, aged roughly 6 to 100 years, who were systemically healthy. Each donor gave roughly 9 milliliters of peripheral blood, drawn into EDTA-treated Vacutainer tubes. Ficoll-Paque density-gradient centrifugation was used to isolate PBMCs, with at least 7 million obtained per sample. Total RNA, at least 6 micrograms per sample, was extracted from PBMCs with Trizol reagent. For every donor, an aliquot of PBMCs went through flow cytometry to measure the percentages of naive CD45RAhigh/CD27high T cells.

The library was generated by 5' RACE. Sequencing instrument: Illumina HiSeq 2500. The second PCR ran for roughly 7 to 11 cycles and used a J-beta primer mix along with a sample-barcoded 5' primer. Each TCR beta cDNA molecule received a unique molecular identifier from a template-switch 5' adaptor carrying 12 random nucleotides. Each sample yielded at least 2.5 million CDR3-containing paired-end reads. First-strand cDNA was synthesized from all RNA with the Mint cDNA synthesis kit, primed by a TRBC-specific oligonucleotide. All cDNA was treated with uracil-DNA glycosylase and then went through a first 18-cycle PCR with the universal primers M1SS and BC2_uni_R. The study's processing was this. Each sample was normalized by randomly selecting 1 million high-quality reads, each carrying a distinct molecular identifier. Reads sharing molecular identifiers were discarded rather than binned into consensus sequences. MiTCR, with a Q25 quality threshold and the strictest error-elimination algorithm, was used for CDR3 identification, clonotype clustering and error correction. Lower-bound total TCR beta diversity was estimated with a nonparametric unseen species model using Euler transformation. Through fastp at Q25 and MiXCR, TCRdb rebuilt clones from the public reads, retaining in-frame beta chains. Each CDR3 protein appears once, grouped with its most common genes and DNA. It is TCRdb's table, rather than the study itself, that gives the V and J calls and clone size. For this sample the table gives 500,000 to 650,000 distinct CDR3 sequences, of which roughly a quarter were detected only once. Over 3.5% of the sample belongs to the ten largest clones.

The sample also formed part of further work on T cells of mothers and their children. Taken from the second paper: Nine systemically healthy Caucasian individuals served as donors, namely three mothers together with their six children. cDNA synthesis used all of the extracted RNA, with 1.5 ug of RNA in each 15 ul reaction. In the second PCR, the M1S primer introduced both the sample barcodes and 2-4 random nucleotides. Over 8 million TCR beta CDR3 reads were obtained for each mother, and 2.5 million to 3 million reads were obtained for each child. Thymic selection shapes the output of TCR recombination in a similar way in related and unrelated pairs, and inherited differences have a minor effect. Normalized repertoire overlap was always slightly but never significantly higher in related than unrelated mother-child pairs. Persistent microchimeric T cell clones were not detected, at a sensitivity of approximately 98 clones per million clonotypes. To look for features that set related mother-child pairs apart from unrelated individuals, the researchers ran deep NGS to compare the TCR beta repertoires of mothers and children. On average, the children were approximately 11 +/- 4 years old, while the mothers were about 40 +/- 4 years old. After adapter ligation with NEBNext reagents, the libraries were sequenced on Illumina HiSeq 2000 with 100+100 nt paired-end reads. To prevent cross-contamination, the mother and child libraries were prepared one month apart and sequenced in separate runs. Between roughly 500,000 and 2,100,000 distinct TCR beta clonotypes were identified per donor. Naive TCR beta clonotypes were estimated from low-frequency clonotypes matched to each donor's FACS-determined naive share, without sorting.

The rearranged chain carries TRBV12-3 or TRBV12-4 and TRBJ1-5; no D gene can be assigned with confidence. This TCR was sampled from a boy between 2 and 10 years old in good health. The sample comprised blood. The sequenced DNA is TGTGCCAGCAGTTTCGCTGCCCCCGAAGTAAAGCCCCAGCATTTT. It translates to CASSFAAPEVKPQHF.